This T cell receptor beta chain was retrieved from a study of shared clonotypes between healthy human individuals. General observations from the study: The sharing of about 5% of naive CD4 clonotypes was seen across a handful of donors. Naive subsets tended to show greater estimated richness than memory subsets. The study drew on few donors, limiting represented genetic and exposure-history diversity.

Data came from immunoSEQ multiplex PCR; TCRdb stores just in-frame clones and leaves some out. The sample includes 500,000 to 700,000 clones, 85% to 95% of them seen just once. About this clone itself: Its specificity is not known.

V was shortened by 2 bases and J by 6 bases, with 17 bases between the two germline ends. Per the germline V gene, CDR1 is SGHAT and CDR2 is FQNNGV. This CDR3 comprises 15 residues. Naive CD8 cells were CD45RO-negative, positively selected for CCR7, excluding terminally differentiated effector memory CD45RA+ cells. Adult Caucasians living in Nashville, Tennessee made up all of the donors. The J gene is TRBJ2-7, the V gene TRBV11-2, with a weak D call TRBD1 (5 bases). This TCR was sampled from a woman aged 30 to 39 in good health. The sequenced sample consisted of naive CD8+ T cells sorted from blood. DNA for the CDR3: TGTGCCAGCAGCTTAAAGGGTTTGGGGCCACCCGAGCAGTACTTC. Amino acids: CASSLKGLGPPEQYF.